This T cell receptor beta chain was obtained from a study of PD-1 blockade in classical Hodgkin lymphoma. Study results and caveats: Baseline diversity resembling that of newly diagnosed patients was seen in complete responders. There was a significant rise in CD4+ TCR diversity by C4D1, with no such rise for CD8+.

V lost 4 bases, J lost 7 bases, and 17 bases lay in between. The CDR3 is 14 amino acids. Germline loops: CDR1 MNHEY, CDR2 SVGAGI. Produced via immunoSEQ multiplex PCR; TCRdb's table is partial and in-frame only. The table lists roughly 86,000 clones, around 80% of them singletons, with about 18% in the top ten. The time point denotes: cycle 4 day 1 (C4D1), after 5 to 7 weeks of nivolumab. In every patient, relapse followed autologous stem cell transplantation, while exposure to brentuximab vedotin differed. Best responses fell into complete response, partial response or progressive disease. About this clone: The antigen is undetermined.

This clonotype was sampled from a human donor with classical Hodgkin lymphoma. The sequencing here drew on peripheral blood mononuclear cells (PBMCs), taken before the fourth cycle of nivolumab. The gene calls are TRBV6-5 and TRBJ2-7; D call uncertain. CDR3: CASSSLSTSGEQYF. CDR3 nucleotide sequence: TGTGCCAGCAGTTCCCTATCGACATCGGGTGAGCAGTACTTC.